This TCR beta chain was identified in a study of blood T cell repertoires in COVID-19. For the study at large: COVID-19 samples collected from the United States, Italy and Spain covered acute and convalescent phases. PBMCs, B-cell-depleted T cells, or T cells were the source of the cDNA or gDNA that made up the material.

Authors' processing steps: Reference gene primer amplification gave nucleated cell count estimates. The data were produced by immunoSEQ multiplex PCR, yet TCRdb's version contains in-frame clones alone and is incomplete. V and J calls and clone size are given by that table; D and trimming were obtained from the DNA. This table holds 150,000 to 180,000 clones, around 82% found once. Germline-derived CDR1 and CDR2 are SEHNR and FQNEAQ (reference sequence). Deletions cut 5 bases from V and 1 base from J, with 8 bases between. The CDR3 is 13 residues long. The J gene is TRBJ1-1, the V gene TRBV7-9, with a tentative D call TRBD1 (5 bases). Sequencing used peripheral blood. The origin of this receptor is a man aged 55 to 70 with COVID-19, enrolled during active disease. The CDR3 DNA reads as TGTGCCAGCAGCGCGACAGCGAACACTGAAGCTTTCTTT. This sequence encodes CASSATANTEAFF.